Listed below are T cell receptor beta chains from one sample, sequenced in a study of T cell repertoires in cytomegalovirus infection. MiXCR was run by TCRdb on the reads, yielding one entry per CDR3 protein. The table has about 770,000 distinct CDR3 sequences, about 28% seen once; the top ten hold around 14%. These receptors' antigens are unknown. The sample in question was cultured CD8+ T cells from PBMCs, obtained from culture after CMV antigen stimulation. The receptors were sampled from a human donor in good health (CMV status not recorded). Some clones in this sample may be carry-over from other donors' samples. Each CDR3 is given with its conserved first and last residue.

>TRBJ2-1|TRBV4-1
CDSSRENRGNEQFF
>TRBJ2-3|TRBV20-1
CSAPLRTRFTDTQYF
>TRBJ2-7|TRBV27
CASSFGQGGSYEQYF
>TRBJ2-1|TRBV7-7
CASSTGLAGAYNEQFF
>TRBJ2-3|TRBV6-2/TRBV6-3
CATLAADTQYF
>TRBJ2-3|TRBV6-2/TRBV6-3
CASSWMEGADTQYF
>TRBJ2-3|TRBV24-1
CATSDPIRTGRDTQYF
>TRBJ1-1|TRBV12-5
CASVRGNTEAFF
>TRBJ2-2|TRBV7-3
CASSLHPPGSGTASTGELFF
>TRBJ2-7|TRBV13
CASSETGVGQYF
>TRBJ2-3|TRBV4-1
CASSMTGGPTDTQYF
>TRBJ1-1|TRBV6-5
CASSYLSDLSEAFF
>TRBJ1-1|TRBV5-4
CASSLDRDDPMNTEAFF
>TRBJ2-6|TRBV7-2
CASSPTQPGANVLTF
>TRBJ2-5|TRBV7-9
CASSLVGGPGAQYF
>TRBJ2-1|TRBV7-9
CASSPQGRAGGIEQFF
>TRBJ2-5|TRBV7-7
CASSSPTSGGAKETQYF
>TRBJ2-2|TRBV7-9
CASSLDDIDYGTPKNTGELFF
>TRBJ1-1|TRBV4-1
CASSQDRATAGHTEAFF
>TRBJ2-2|TRBV10-3
CAITRSASGVANTGELFF
>TRBJ1-4|TRBV7-9
CASRFLEGYEKLFF
>TRBJ1-6|TRBV10-2
CASSVEGTIGSPLHF
>TRBJ1-4|TRBV27
CASSGRGGIGEKLFF
>TRBJ1-2|TRBV5-1
CATSREPGSHYGYTF
>TRBJ2-1|TRBV15
CATSRHPDRVLNNEQFF
>TRBJ1-2|TRBV6-5
CASSYSRTAHYGYTF
>TRBJ2-7|TRBV6-2/TRBV6-3
CASTYVKRNSYEQYF
>TRBJ1-5|TRBV5-1
CASSPTTGQQPQHF
>TRBJ1-6|TRBV15
CATSRDRNYSPLHF
>TRBJ2-4|TRBV12-3/TRBV12-4
CASSLWEVDGPKNIQYF